The 25 T cell receptor beta chains presented below share a single source sample, sequenced in a study of shared clonotypes between healthy human individuals. Profiled with immunoSEQ multiplex PCR; TCRdb holds only in-frame clones, not every one. The table shows roughly 590,000 clones, with 95% to 96% occurring only once. Naive CD8 cells, CD45RO-negative and positively selected for CCR7, excluded terminally differentiated effector memory CD45RA+ cells. The sequencing sample was made of naive CD8+ T cells sorted from blood. These receptors all come from a woman in her twenties or thirties in good health.

The chain employs TRBV27 and TRBJ2-1; 7 nucleotides match TRBD2. Germline CDR1 MNHEY, CDR2 SMNVEV (reference sequence). This CDR3 comprises 16 residues. J was trimmed by 7 bases and V by 6 bases; bases with no gene match: 15. CDR3 sequence (DNA): TGTGCCAGCAGCCTTGTGGCTAAGGGAGGGGTTAATGAGCAGTTCTTC. This translates into CASSLVAKGGVNEQFF.

The V gene is TRBV25-1, the J gene TRBJ2-7; TRBD2 matches at 9 bases. From germline, CDR1 is MGHDK and CDR2 SYGVNS. The CDR3 is 15 residues long. Trimming removed 3 bases from V and 0 bases from J; junction bases left unmatched: 3. The CDR3 loop is CASSETSGFSYEQYF. The CDR3 bases are TGTGCCAGCAGTGAGACTAGCGGCTTCTCCTACGAGCAGTACTTC.

In its sample, this clone was seen once. V and J are TRBV28 and TRBJ2-2; no clear D gene. Per the germline V gene, CDR1 is MDHEN and CDR2 is SYDVKM. V was clipped by 1 base and J by 0 bases, with 6 bases between them. There are 15 residues in the CDR3. The CDR3, as DNA: TGTGCCAGCAGTTTATCGGCGGCGAACACCGGGGAGCTGTTTTTT. Its protein is CASSLSAANTGELFF.

The V and J genes are TRBV4-1 and TRBJ2-7; no definite D call. The CDR3 is 16 residues long. V shed 0 bases and J shed 3 bases, with 15 bases lying between them. The V gene's germline CDR1 is MGHRA and CDR2 YSYEKL. This chain's CDR3 is CASSQDQAHRLYEQYF. As DNA, the CDR3 is TGCGCCAGCAGCCAAGATCAAGCCCACAGACTCTACGAGCAGTACTTC.

The V call is TRBV28, the J call TRBJ2-7; either TRBD1 or TRBD2 may supply D (5 bases each). The CDR3 runs to 14 residues. V shed 6 bases and J shed 3 bases, with 15 bases lying between them. Germline loops: CDR1 MDHEN, CDR2 SYDVKM. Here the CDR3 reads CASRGRKNSYEQYF. The DNA of the CDR3 is TGTGCCAGCAGGGGACGGAAGAATAGCTACGAGCAGTACTTC. The full variable domain, completed using reference TRBV28 and TRBJ2-7, is DVKVTQSSRYLVKRTGEKVFLECVQDMDHENMFWYRQDPGLGLRLIYFSYDVKMKEKGDIPEGYSVSREKKERFSLILESASTNQTSMYLCASRGRKNSYEQYFGPGTRLTVT.

Concerning this clone itself: Different DNA sequences within this sample yield the same CDR3. The chain couples TRBV27 to TRBJ1-5, with a weak D call TRBD1 (5 bases). The length of the CDR3 is 14 residues. Germline assignment: CDR1 MNHEY and CDR2 SMNVEV (reference sequence). V lost 2 bases and J lost 0, with 5 bases in between. The CDR3 region has the DNA TGTGCCAGCAGTTTAGGGGCTAGCAATCAGCCCCAGCATTTT. It codes for CASSLGASNQPQHF.

This chain joins TRBV29-1 and TRBJ2-7; perhaps TRBD1 as D (6 bases). Per the germline V gene, CDR1 is SQVTM and CDR2 is ANQGSEA. There are 14 residues in the CDR3. Deletions cut 4 bases from V and 0 bases from J, with 13 bases between. The CDR3 reads CSVGQRGSSYEQYF. The CDR3 nucleotides read TGCAGCGTTGGTCAGAGGGGGAGCTCCTACGAGCAGTACTTC.

The rearrangement links TRBV7-3 to TRBJ2-1, with D unresolved. With 0 bases removed from V and 9 bases from J, the gap between germline ends came to 9 bases. The CDR3 runs to 13 residues. Germline lookup yields CDR1 SGHTA and CDR2 FQGTGA. In nucleotides, the CDR3 is TGTGCCAGCAGCTTAACGCTTCCAGCTGAGCAGTTCTTC. It is translated as CASSLTLPAEQFF. Looking up the rest from reference TRBV7-3 and TRBJ2-1 gives the full variable domain: GAGVSQTPSNKVTEKGKYVELRCDPISGHTALYWYRQSLGQGPEFLIYFQGTGAADDSGLPNDRFFAVRPEGSVSTLKIQRTERGDSAVYLCASSLTLPAEQFFGPGTRLTVL.

The chain combines TRBV7-9 with TRBJ1-1; the D gene is possibly TRBD1 (5 bases). CDR1 SEHNR and CDR2 FQNEAQ come from the germline V gene (reference sequence). The length of the CDR3 is 13 residues. Trimming left V 3 bases short and J 4 bases short, with 9 bases between. CDR3 in amino acids: CASSFGGGTEAFF. The CDR3 DNA sequence: TGTGCCAGCAGCTTCGGGGGAGGCACTGAAGCTTTCTTT.

The CDR3 DNA reads as TGTGCCAGCAGCTCCGCGGATGCTTACGAGCAGTACTTC. It yields the protein CASSSADAYEQYF. This chain links TRBV7-9 with TRBJ2-5; D remains ambiguous. The J call could be wrong; TRBJ2-7 is a better fit for the DNA end. The germline CDR1 and CDR2 sequences are SEHNR and FQNEAQ (reference sequence). The CDR3 spans 13 residues.

The genes are TRBV5-1 and TRBJ2-3; TRBD1 matches at 9 bases. Germline V gene data show CDR1 as SGHRS and CDR2 as YFSETQ. V dropped 4 bases and J dropped 1; count of bases not matched to a gene: 10. The CDR3 is made up of 17 amino acids. In nucleotides, the CDR3 is TGCGCCAGCAGCCCGGGACAGGGACTAATCGGCACAGATACGCAGTATTTT. Protein sequence: CASSPGQGLIGTDTQYF. The full variable domain, its missing parts supplied by reference TRBV5-1 and TRBJ2-3, is KAGVTQTPRYLIKTRGQQVTLSCSPISGHRSVSWYQQTPGQGLQFLFEYFSETQRNKGNFPGRFSGRQFSNSRSEMNVSTLELGDSALYLCASSPGQGLIGTDTQYFGPGTRLTVL.

The chain uses TRBV5-6 and TRBJ2-3; 9 bases fit TRBD2. CDR1 is SGHDT and CDR2 is YYEEEE in the germline V gene. The trim removed 3 bases at V and 1 base at J, leaving 0 bases unmatched. The length of the CDR3 is 14 residues. The CDR3 DNA reads TGTGCCAGCAGCTGGACTAGCGGCACAGATACGCAGTATTTT. Its translation is CASSWTSGTDTQYF.

As DNA, the CDR3 is TGTGCCAGCAGCCAAGAAGAGCTACAGGGACTGCTGAACACTGAAGCTTTCTTT. Encoded protein: CASSQEELQGLLNTEAFF. The chain uses TRBV14 and TRBJ1-1, with D perhaps TRBD1 (6 bases). The CDR3 runs 18 residues. With 0 bases removed from V and 0 bases from J, the gap between germline ends came to 17 bases. CDR1 is SGHDN, CDR2 FVKESK, per germline.

This sequence joins TRBV6-5 and TRBJ1-1; D gene uncertain. V dropped 0 bases and J dropped 4 bases, with 15 bases sitting between them. The germline CDR1 and CDR2 sequences are MNHEY and SVGAGI. CDR3 length: 16 amino acids. DNA of the CDR3: TGTGCCAGCAGTTACTCGATAACGTCCGGGGTCACTGAAGCTTTCTTT. This sequence encodes CASSYSITSGVTEAFF.

This rearrangement joins TRBV4-2 to TRBJ2-1; D unresolved. The germline CDR1 and CDR2 sequences are LGHNA and YNFKEQ. This CDR3 is 14 amino acids long. The V end was cut by 0 bases, the J end by 4 bases, with 7 bases between. The DNA for the CDR3 is TGTGCCAGCAGCCAAGATAGGATTTACAATGAGCAGTTCTTC. It yields the protein CASSQDRIYNEQFF.

The rearrangement uses TRBV5-1 and TRBJ1-2; D perhaps matches TRBD1 (5 bases). Trimming removed 0 bases at V and 4 bases at J, with 16 bases between. Germline CDR1 is SGHRS and CDR2 is YFSETQ. The CDR3 sequence is 16 residues long. CDR3 region: CASSLAHGRGSYGYTF. DNA of the CDR3: TGCGCCAGCAGCTTGGCCCACGGGAGGGGCTCCTATGGCTACACCTTC. The variable domain in full, completed from reference TRBV5-1 and TRBJ1-2, reads KAGVTQTPRYLIKTRGQQVTLSCSPISGHRSVSWYQQTPGQGLQFLFEYFSETQRNKGNFPGRFSGRQFSNSRSEMNVSTLELGDSALYLCASSLAHGRGSYGYTFGSGTRLTVV.

V is TRBV4-1 and J is TRBJ1-6, with D uncertain. Trimming took 1 base from V and 1 from J, leaving 8 bases between them. Germline assignment: CDR1 MGHRA and CDR2 YSYEKL. CDR3 length: 16 residues. The CDR3 coding sequence is TGCGCCAGCAGCCAAGTATCCCTATCCTATAATTCACCCCTCCACTTT. Protein: CASSQVSLSYNSPLHF.

The chain couples TRBV13 to TRBJ2-1; 7 positions match TRBD1. In germline, CDR1 is PRHDT, CDR2 FYEKMQ (reference sequence). Losses at the gene ends were 4 bases for V and 8 bases for J; bases not matched to a gene: 5. The CDR3 is 13 residues long. CDR3 amino acids: CASSSPTGDEQFF. In DNA, the CDR3 is TGTGCCAGCAGCTCCCCCACAGGGGATGAGCAGTTCTTC.

CDR3: CASSFGVSGTYNEQFF. The CDR3 DNA follows: TGTGCCAGCAGCTTCGGGGTTAGCGGGACCTACAATGAGCAGTTCTTC. The chain recombines TRBV5-4 with TRBJ2-1; 8 bases are a match to TRBD2. J lost 2 bases, V lost 2 bases, and 6 bases had no gene match. This CDR3 region has 16 residues. Germline values: CDR1 SGHNT, CDR2 YYREEE (reference sequence).

This clone has a single count. The chain couples TRBV28 to TRBJ2-7; 7 bases align to TRBD2. Germline CDR1 and CDR2: MDHEN and SYDVKM. V shed 8 bases and J 1 base; nucleotides not matched to a gene: 5. The CDR3 spans 13 residues. For the CDR3, the DNA is TGTGCCAGCGAGGGGAGGGTTTCCTACGAGCAGTACTTC. Residues: CASEGRVSYEQYF.

DNA for the CDR3: TGCGCCAGCAGCACCGGGACAGGGGCGGGAACTGAAGCTTTCTTT. This gives the protein CASSTGTGAGTEAFF. The chain recombines TRBV5-1 with TRBJ1-1, with TRBD1 matching 10 bases. V gave up 4 bases and J gave up 5 bases; unmatched junction bases: 8. Germline V gene sequence: CDR1 SGHRS, CDR2 YFSETQ. This CDR3 spans 15 amino acids.

The V and J genes are TRBV19 and TRBJ2-1; 7 bases match TRBD2. CDR3 size: 17 residues. CDR1 and CDR2 from the germline V gene are LNHDA and SQIVND (reference sequence). The V gene end was trimmed by 4 bases and the J gene end by 0 bases; junction bases not matched to a gene: 9. The CDR3 here is CASSKGTIRSSYNEQFF. DNA for the CDR3: TGTGCCAGTAGTAAAGGGACTATCCGAAGCTCCTACAATGAGCAGTTCTTC.

This chain uses TRBV7-8 with TRBJ1-1, with TRBD1 as a possible D gene (6 bases). Trimming cost V 5 bases and J 8 bases, with 12 bases left between them. Germline lookup yields CDR1 SGHVS and CDR2 FQNEAQ. CDR3 size: 12 residues. DNA of the CDR3: TGTGCCAGCAGCCCTGGGGGGCCGGAAGCTTTCTTT. Amino acid sequence: CASSPGGPEAFF.

The J gene is TRBJ2-1, the V gene TRBV6-5; D is tentatively TRBD1 or TRBD2 (5 bases each). V was pared by 0 bases and J by 0 bases, with 6 bases between. From germline, CDR1 is MNHEY and CDR2 SVGAGI. The CDR3 runs 15 residues. This CDR3 is CASSYSGVSYNEQFF. Written as DNA, the CDR3 is TGTGCCAGCAGTTACTCGGGGGTCTCCTACAATGAGCAGTTCTTC.

The gene calls are TRBV5-5 and TRBJ1-5; D gene uncertain. With 2 bases removed from V and 0 bases from J, the gap between germline ends came to 9 bases. The CDR3 has 15 amino acids. CDR1 is SGHKS, CDR2 YYEKEE, per germline (reference sequence). In DNA, the CDR3 is TGTGCCAGCAGCTTACTCGAATATAGCAATCAGCCCCAGCATTTT. Amino acids: CASSLLEYSNQPQHF.